This entry lists 32 T cell receptor beta chains sequenced from one sample in a study of vaccination effects on CD4 cells after COVID-19. Within the ViraFEST assay, antigen-specific CD4+ T cells underwent expansion with viral peptide pools prior to sequencing. Isolating CD4+ T cells followed less than 12 days of culture. Vaccine recipients lacked prior SARS-CoV-2 infection and had negative nucleocapsid antibodies. The method was immunoSEQ multiplex PCR; TCRdb's version includes in-frame clones alone and lacks a portion of them. The sample includes tens of thousands of clones, about three fifths of them seen just once. What these receptors recognize is not known. The sample here was CD4+ T cells from PBMCs cultured with HCoV-OC43 spike peptides, taken before COVID-19 vaccination. Subset in this sample: HCoV-OC43 spike overlapping peptide pool stimulation. All receptors come from a human donor who received a COVID-19 vaccine.

The chain recombines TRBV2 with TRBJ1-2; 7 bases line up with TRBD1. The junction had 1 base not matched to a gene; V was cut back by 4 bases and J by 5 bases. The germline V gene encodes CDR1 SNHLY and CDR2 FYNNEI. The CDR3 spans 12 residues. The CDR3 nucleotides are TGTGCCAGCAGTGGGGACAGATATGGCTACACCTTC. Protein sequence: CASSGDRYGYTF.

This clone was observed once. The chain couples TRBV27 to TRBJ1-6, with 8 bases that match TRBD1. The CDR3 extends over 16 amino acids. Germline V CDR1 and CDR2: MNHEY, SMNVEV (reference sequence). V was clipped by 3 bases and J by 9 bases; unmatched bases: 10. DNA for the CDR3: TGTGCCAGCAGTTTTGCCGGGACAGGTCGGCTTTCACCCCTCCACTTT. Translated: CASSFAGTGRLSPLHF.

The rearrangement links TRBV5-4 to TRBJ2-7, with 8 bases fitting TRBD2. Germline lookup yields CDR1 SGHNT and CDR2 YYREEE (reference sequence). This CDR3 is 14 amino acids long. V shed 2 bases, J shed 3 bases, and the junction held 4 bases outside the gene matches. CDR3 loop: CASSLTGGRYEQYF. CDR3 bases: TGTGCCAGCAGCTTAACGGGGGGGCGCTACGAGCAGTACTTC.

V and J are TRBV6-1 and TRBJ1-5; D perhaps matches TRBD1 (5 bases). Germline V gives CDR1 MNHNS, CDR2 SASEGT. The ends were cut back, 3 bases at V and 4 bases at J, with 13 bases in the middle. The CDR3 spans 15 residues. The DNA of the CDR3 is TGTGCCAGCAGTGATGGCGGGGGAATGAATCAGCCCCAGCATTTT. Its translation: CASSDGGGMNQPQHF.

This clone was recorded a few times. This chain uses TRBV6-5 with TRBJ2-1, with D possibly being TRBD2 (5 bases). Per germline, CDR1 MNHEY and CDR2 SVGAGI. This CDR3 comprises 15 residues. Trimming removed 3 bases at V and 8 bases at J, with 17 bases between. The CDR3 protein is CASSYLRGKVDEQFF. CDR3 sequence (DNA): TGTGCCAGCAGTTATTTAAGAGGGAAGGTGGATGAGCAGTTCTTC.

The rearrangement uses TRBV5-4 and TRBJ2-7, with a weak D call TRBD1 (5 bases). Germline CDR1 SGHNT, CDR2 YYREEE (reference sequence). V lost 0 bases to trimming and J lost 3 bases, with 19 bases between them. This CDR3 has 17 residues. The CDR3 reads CASSLGSGGGQDYEQYF. As DNA, the CDR3 is TGTGCCAGCAGCTTGGGCTCGGGTGGCGGACAAGACTACGAGCAGTACTTC. Drawing the rest from reference TRBV5-4 and TRBJ2-7, the complete variable domain is ETGVTQSPTHLIKTRGQQVTLRCSSQSGHNTVSWYQQALGQGPQFIFQYYREEENGRGNFPPRFSGLQFPNYSSELNVNALELDDSALYLCASSLGSGGGQDYEQYFGPGTRLTVT.

This clone occurred a few times. J is TRBJ1-2 and V is TRBV19, with 8 bases aligning to TRBD1. Germline CDR1 and CDR2: LNHDA and SQIVND (reference sequence). CDR3 length equals 13 residues. V was clipped by 5 bases and J by 5 bases; unmatched bases: 4. CDR3 loop: CASSGTGRYGYTF. CDR3 DNA sequence: TGTGCCAGTAGTGGGACAGGACGGTATGGCTACACCTTC. Variable domain in full (rest from reference TRBV19 and TRBJ1-2): DGGITQSPKYLFRKEGQNVTLSCEQNLNHDAMYWYRQDPGQGLRLIYYSQIVNDFQKGDIAEGYSVSREKKESFPLTVTSAQKNPTAFYLCASSGTGRYGYTFGSGTRLTVV.

The chain is built from TRBV3-1 (or the pseudogene TRBV3-2) and TRBJ1-1, with D uncertain. V lost 4 bases and J 1 base, leaving 7 bases between the germline ends. The CDR3 contains 13 residues. Germline V gene data show CDR1 as LGHDT and CDR2 as YNNKEL (reference sequence). The CDR3 loop is CASSRRQNTEAFF. CDR3 sequence (DNA): TGTGCCAGCAGCCGGAGACAGAACACTGAAGCTTTCTTT.

This clone was found once. The chain is built from TRBV4-1 and TRBJ1-2, with D possibly being TRBD1 (5 bases). CDR1 is MGHRA, CDR2 YSYEKL, per germline. The CDR3 totals 16 residues. The V end lost 8 bases, the J end lost 0 bases, and 19 bases lay between the germline ends. This chain's CDR3 is CASRTRRGKANYGYTF. The CDR3 coding sequence is TGCGCCAGCCGGACGAGAAGGGGAAAAGCTAACTATGGCTACACCTTC.

This rearrangement joins TRBV5-5 to TRBJ2-2, with 7 bases that match TRBD1. The length of the CDR3 is 15 residues. Germline CDR1 and CDR2: SGHKS and YYEKEE (reference sequence). After removal of 7 bases from V and 4 bases from J, the junction contained 10 bases not matched to a gene. The CDR3 here is CASGTTGTGTGELFF. The DNA of the CDR3 is TGTGCCAGCGGAACGACAGGGACGGGCACCGGGGAGCTGTTTTTT. Full variable domain (outside the CDR3, taken from reference TRBV5-5 and TRBJ2-2): DAGVTQSPTHLIKTRGQQVTLRCSPISGHKSVSWYQQVLGQGPQFIFQYYEKEERGRGNFPDRFSARQFPNYSSELNVNALLLGDSALYLCASGTTGTGTGELFFGEGSRLTVL.

The DNA for the CDR3 is TGTGCCAGCAGTCCCCCAGGCTCCTTCGCCTACGAGCAGTACTTC. Translating it yields CASSPPGSFAYEQYF. This chain connects TRBV28 to TRBJ2-7; no definite D call. The germline V gene has CDR1 MDHEN and CDR2 SYDVKM. V lost 5 bases to trimming and J lost 2 bases, with 16 bases between them. The CDR3 runs 15 residues.

V usage is TRBV7-9 and J usage is TRBJ1-4, with TRBD1 identical over 8 bases. CDR3 length: 16 residues. Germline lookup yields CDR1 SEHNR and CDR2 FQNEAQ (reference sequence). V dropped 1 base and J dropped 8; count of bases not matched to a gene: 9. The CDR3 DNA reads as TGTGCCAGCAGCTTAGTAGGGCTCGGACAGGGAGAAAAACTGTTTTTT. As protein: CASSLVGLGQGEKLFF.

The chain is built from TRBV6-1 and TRBJ2-1; the D is unclear. The CDR3 extends over 14 amino acids. V shed 1 base and J shed 4 bases, with 8 bases lying between them. Germline V CDR1 and CDR2: MNHNS, SASEGT. The CDR3 loop is CASSEVQTYNEQFF. CDR3 bases: TGTGCCAGCAGTGAAGTCCAGACGTACAATGAGCAGTTCTTC.

V and J are TRBV19 and TRBJ2-1; D perhaps matches TRBD2 (6 bases). CDR3 length: 12 amino acids. Germline V CDR1 and CDR2: LNHDA, SQIVND (reference sequence). Trimming removed 8 bases at V and 9 bases at J, with 14 bases between. The CDR3, as DNA: TGTGCCAGTCGGGGGAGTGGTAGTGAGCAGTTCTTC. It codes for CASRGSGSEQFF. Combining the CDR3 with reference TRBV19 and TRBJ2-1 gives the whole variable domain DGGITQSPKYLFRKEGQNVTLSCEQNLNHDAMYWYRQDPGQGLRLIYYSQIVNDFQKGDIAEGYSVSREKKESFPLTVTSAQKNPTAFYLCASRGSGSEQFFGPGTRLTVL.

This clone was picked up a small number of times. The rearrangement joins TRBV7-9 to TRBJ1-2; TRBD1 matches 8 bases. V gave up 7 bases and J gave up 5 bases; unmatched junction bases: 15. The CDR3 totals 16 residues. CDR1 and CDR2 from the germline V gene are SEHNR and FQNEAQ (reference sequence). As DNA, the CDR3 is TGTGCCAGCACCAGAGAAAAGGCAGGGGGCGGATATGGCTACACCTTC. Encoded protein: CASTREKAGGGYGYTF.

By share of the sample, this clone is medium-sized. The chain recombines TRBV14 with TRBJ1-1, with 7 bases fitting TRBD1. This CDR3 is 12 amino acids long. From germline, CDR1 is SGHDN and CDR2 FVKESK. J was trimmed by 10 bases and V by 0 bases; bases with no gene match: 2. The CDR3 sequence: CASSQDAGGAFF. For the CDR3, the DNA is TGTGCCAGCAGCCAAGATGCAGGGGGAGCTTTCTTT. Full variable domain (missing parts from reference TRBV14 and TRBJ1-1): EAGVTQFPSHSVIEKGQTVTLRCDPISGHDNLYWYRRVMGKEIKFLLHFVKESKQDESGMPNNRFLAERTGGTYSTLKVQPAELEDSGVYFCASSQDAGGAFFGQGTRLTVV.

This chain connects TRBV6-6 to TRBJ2-3; the D gene is possibly TRBD2 (6 bases). CDR1 MNHNY and CDR2 SVGAGI come from the germline V gene (reference sequence). With 5 bases removed from V and 1 base from J, the gap between germline ends came to 13 bases. CDR3 length: 15 residues. The CDR3 DNA is TGTGCCAGCAGTCTCCGCGGGGTCGGCACAGATACGCAGTATTTT. Translation: CASSLRGVGTDTQYF.

This clone has a single count. The V gene is TRBV7-9, the J gene TRBJ1-2; D unresolved. Germline V gene sequence: CDR1 SEHNR, CDR2 FQNEAQ (reference sequence). The CDR3 contains 13 residues. The V and J ends lost 5 bases and 0 bases respectively, with 7 bases between them. The CDR3 bases are TGTGCCAGCAGCCCACCTTCTAACTATGGCTACACCTTC. Its protein is CASSPPSNYGYTF.

This clone was observed a few times. The V and J genes are TRBV3-1 (or the pseudogene TRBV3-2) and TRBJ2-7; 15 nucleotides align to TRBD2. The CDR3 is made up of 16 amino acids. Germline V CDR1 and CDR2: LGHDT, YNNKEL (reference sequence). V lost 4 bases to trimming and J lost 6 bases; unmatched junction nucleotides: 7. CDR3 sequence reads: CASSPGTGLAGGEQYF. CDR3 bases: TGTGCCAGCAGCCCCGGTACGGGACTAGCGGGGGGCGAGCAGTACTTC.

The rearrangement uses TRBV18 and TRBJ2-1; 13 bases map to TRBD2. Per the germline V gene, CDR1 is KGHSH and CDR2 is LQKENI. The CDR3 consists of 15 residues. After removal of 5 bases from V and 6 bases from J, the junction contained 4 bases not matched to a gene. This CDR3 is CASSMGTSGTNEQFF. In nucleotides, the CDR3 is TGTGCCAGCTCAATGGGGACTAGCGGGACCAATGAGCAGTTCTTC.

This clone showed up just a few times. The gene calls are TRBV30 and TRBJ1-2; no clear D. Germline assignment: CDR1 GTSNPN and CDR2 SVGIG (reference sequence). This CDR3 spans 14 amino acids. Trimming pared 0 bases from V and 2 bases from J, leaving 10 bases between. The CDR3 DNA is TGTGCCTGGAGTGTGTACATATCGAACTATGGCTACACCTTC. As protein: CAWSVYISNYGYTF.

V gene TRBV5-1 combines with J gene TRBJ1-1, with TRBD1 identical over 8 bases. J was trimmed by 4 bases and V by 0 bases; bases with no gene match: 2. The CDR3 is made up of 14 amino acids. Germline CDR1 is SGHRS and CDR2 is YFSETQ. CDR3 sequence reads: CASSLGQGPTEAFF. The CDR3 DNA reads TGCGCCAGCAGCTTGGGACAGGGGCCCACTGAAGCTTTCTTT.

The CDR3 bases are TGCGCCAGCAGCCAAGGGCCCGGACAGGGGGCTGTAGATACGCAGTATTTT. Its translation is CASSQGPGQGAVDTQYF. The chain couples TRBV4-1 to TRBJ2-3; TRBD1 matches at 11 bases. This CDR3 spans 17 amino acids. The germline gives CDR1 MGHRA, CDR2 YSYEKL. J lost 5 bases, V lost 1 base, and 8 bases had no gene match.

This clone was seen once. The rearrangement uses TRBV18 and TRBJ2-5; D gene ambiguous. The CDR3 consists of 13 residues. V gave up 2 bases and J gave up 4 bases, with 8 bases separating them. From germline, CDR1 is KGHSH and CDR2 LQKENI. The CDR3 is CASSPRNGETQYF. DNA of the CDR3: TGTGCCAGCTCACCAAGAAATGGAGAGACCCAGTACTTC.

This clone has more than one count but fewer than ten. The genes are TRBV19 and TRBJ1-2, with 7 positions matching TRBD1. Per germline, CDR1 LNHDA and CDR2 SQIVND (reference sequence). The V gene end was trimmed by 4 bases and the J gene end by 8 bases; junction bases not matched to a gene: 10. The CDR3 consists of 14 residues. The CDR3 spells CASSTNERGRGYTF. DNA for the CDR3: TGTGCCAGTAGTACGAACGAAAGGGGGCGCGGCTACACCTTC.

The chain uses TRBV21-1 and TRBJ2-1; TRBD1, the table's D call, was not compared with the DNA. TRBV21-1 is a pseudogene segment. This CDR3 has 17 residues. The CDR3 here is CASSSLPLAGAYNEQFF. The CDR3 DNA is TGTGCCAGCAGCTCCCTACCCCTAGCAGGGGCCTACAATGAGCAGTTCTTC.

The genes are TRBV25-1 and TRBJ2-1; 9 nucleotides match TRBD2. Germline loops: CDR1 MGHDK, CDR2 SYGVNS. CDR3 size: 13 residues. The trim removed 7 bases at V and 7 bases at J, leaving 5 bases unmatched. Here the CDR3 DNA reads TGTGCCAGCAAACTAGCGGGTGGAAATGAGCAGTTCTTC. This codes for CASKLAGGNEQFF. The variable domain in full, completed from reference TRBV25-1 and TRBJ2-1, reads EADIYQTPRYLVIGTGKKITLECSQTMGHDKMYWYQQDPGMELHLIHYSYGVNSTEKGDLSSESTVSRIRTEHFPLTLESARPSHTSQYLCASKLAGGNEQFFGPGTRLTVL.

The genes are TRBV5-4 and TRBJ1-3; D unresolved. Germline V gives CDR1 SGHNT, CDR2 YYREEE (reference sequence). Trimming stripped 4 bases from V and 2 bases from J, with 7 bases between. This CDR3 comprises 13 residues. The CDR3 loop is CASSLGTGNTIYF. DNA of the CDR3: TGTGCCAGCAGCCTTGGCACTGGAAACACCATATATTTT.

This clone was seen only a few times. The V and J genes are TRBV21-1 and TRBJ2-1; TRBD1 is the table's D call, not checked against the DNA. TRBV21-1 is a recognized pseudogene. The length of the CDR3 is 13 residues. CDR3 protein: CASTKQGIHEQFF. For the CDR3, the DNA is TGTGCCAGCACTAAACAGGGTATACATGAGCAGTTCTTC.

CDR3 loop: CASRAGGDIQYF. The DNA for the CDR3 is TGTGCCAGCCGTGCAGGGGGCGACATTCAGTACTTC. V and J are TRBV2 and TRBJ2-4; 8 nucleotides align to TRBD1. The CDR3 contains 12 residues. With V trimmed by 8 bases and J by 8 bases, 5 bases remained unmatched. CDR1 SNHLY and CDR2 FYNNEI come from the germline V gene.

The rearrangement links TRBV6-6 to TRBJ2-1; D is perhaps TRBD2 (7 bases). The germline V gene encodes CDR1 MNHNY and CDR2 SVGAGI (reference sequence). The V end was cut by 2 bases, the J end by 9 bases, with 17 bases between. CDR3 length: 15 residues. CDR3 in DNA: TGTGCCAGCAGTTACATGGAGGGGGGGTCTGGTGAGCAGTTCTTC. It yields the protein CASSYMEGGSGEQFF.

The chain employs TRBV5-8 and TRBJ1-1; no firm D call. The CDR3 spans 15 residues. Germline values: CDR1 SGHTS, CDR2 YDEGEE. V lost 2 bases to trimming and J lost 1 base, with 12 bases between them. The DNA for the CDR3 is TGTGCCAGCAGCTTTTCTCCGGGGAAGAACACTGAAGCTTTCTTT. Translating gives CASSFSPGKNTEAFF. The full variable domain, completed using reference TRBV5-8 and TRBJ1-1, is EAGVTQSPTHLIKTRGQQATLRCSPISGHTSVYWYQQALGLGLQFLLWYDEGEERNRGNFPPRFSGRQFPNYSSELNVNALELEDSALYLCASSFSPGKNTEAFFGQGTRLTVV.